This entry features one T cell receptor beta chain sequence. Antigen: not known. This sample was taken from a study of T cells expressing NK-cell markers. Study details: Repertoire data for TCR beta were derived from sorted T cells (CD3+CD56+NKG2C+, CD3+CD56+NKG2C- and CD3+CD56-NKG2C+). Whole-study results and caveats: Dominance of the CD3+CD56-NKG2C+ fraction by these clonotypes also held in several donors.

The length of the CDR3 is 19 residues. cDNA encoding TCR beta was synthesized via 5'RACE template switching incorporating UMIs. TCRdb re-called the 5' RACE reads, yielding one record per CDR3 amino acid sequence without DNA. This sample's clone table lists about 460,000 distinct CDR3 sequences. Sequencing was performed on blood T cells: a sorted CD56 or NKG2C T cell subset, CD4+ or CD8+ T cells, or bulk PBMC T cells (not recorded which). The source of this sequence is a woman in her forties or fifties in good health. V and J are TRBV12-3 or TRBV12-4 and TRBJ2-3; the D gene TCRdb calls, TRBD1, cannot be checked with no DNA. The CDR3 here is CASSRDRGSVSELRNTQYF.